The 6 T cell receptor beta chains reported below all come from one sample, sequenced in a study of T cells after yellow fever vaccination. TCRdb re-derived calls from the 5' RACE reads in MiXCR, one entry per CDR3 protein. Of 450,000 to 650,000 distinct CDR3 sequences in the sample, around a fifth are singletons; the top ten hold roughly a sixth. The specimen was PBMCs, collected about 21 days after the first yellow fever vaccination. These receptors originate from a man younger than 35 who received the YFV17D yellow fever vaccine.

This chain joins TRBV7-9 and TRBJ1-6; D might be TRBD1 (5 bases). Germline assignment: CDR1 SEHNR and CDR2 FQNEAQ (reference sequence). This CDR3 comprises 17 residues. V was clipped by 5 bases and J by 4 bases, with 18 bases between them. The CDR3 nucleotides read TGTGCCAGCAGCCCCAGCCTCGGGGCGGTGTATAATTCACCCCTCCACTTT. Translation: CASSPSLGAVYNSPLHF.

The chain joins TRBV20-1 to TRBJ1-1; the D gene is possibly TRBD1 (5 bases). The CDR3 runs to 12 residues. Germline assignment: CDR1 DFQATT and CDR2 SNEGSKA (reference sequence). V lost 4 bases, J lost 3 bases, and 9 bases lay in between. CDR3 region: CSATKGYTEAFF. CDR3 in DNA: TGCAGTGCTACCAAGGGGTACACTGAAGCTTTCTTT.

In its sample, this clonotype was seen a few times. J is TRBJ2-3 and V is TRBV12-5; TRBD2 might be the D (6 bases). Trimming stripped 5 bases from V and 2 bases from J, with 17 bases between. Germline V CDR1 and CDR2: LGHNT, FRNRAP. The CDR3 is 16 residues long. CDR3 nucleotide sequence: TGTGCTAGTGGTGCTGGGACTGTAGACTTCACAGATACGCAGTATTTT. Translating it yields CASGAGTVDFTDTQYF.

This clonotype appeared a few times. The rearrangement joins TRBV12-3 or TRBV12-4 to TRBJ1-1, with D unclear. The CDR3 covers 14 residues. V was clipped by 6 bases and J by 0 bases, with 11 bases between them. The CDR3 reads CASSLRTMNTEAFF. The CDR3, as DNA: TGTGCCAGCAGCCTACGGACCATGAACACTGAAGCTTTCTTT.

This clonotype was seen a handful of times. The chain joins TRBV2 to TRBJ1-5; 10 bases are a match to TRBD1. Germline V gene lookup returns CDR1 SNHLY and CDR2 FYNNEI. This CDR3 region has 15 residues. The V and J ends lost 7 bases and 2 bases, in that order; junction bases with no gene match: 5. Written as DNA, the CDR3 is TGTGCCAGCAACCTCGGACAGGGGGGCAATCAGCCCCAGCATTTT. Its protein is CASNLGQGGNQPQHF.

This clonotype appeared many times. This CDR3 reads CASSADRNTEAFF. The CDR3 DNA follows: TGTGCCAGCAGTGCGGACAGGAACACTGAAGCTTTCTTT. The V call is TRBV7-2, the J call TRBJ1-1; a weak D match, TRBD1 (6 bases). Germline V CDR1 and CDR2: SGHTA, FQGNSA. The CDR3 covers 13 residues. The germline V and J ends were trimmed by 6 bases and 1 base, with 9 bases remaining between them.